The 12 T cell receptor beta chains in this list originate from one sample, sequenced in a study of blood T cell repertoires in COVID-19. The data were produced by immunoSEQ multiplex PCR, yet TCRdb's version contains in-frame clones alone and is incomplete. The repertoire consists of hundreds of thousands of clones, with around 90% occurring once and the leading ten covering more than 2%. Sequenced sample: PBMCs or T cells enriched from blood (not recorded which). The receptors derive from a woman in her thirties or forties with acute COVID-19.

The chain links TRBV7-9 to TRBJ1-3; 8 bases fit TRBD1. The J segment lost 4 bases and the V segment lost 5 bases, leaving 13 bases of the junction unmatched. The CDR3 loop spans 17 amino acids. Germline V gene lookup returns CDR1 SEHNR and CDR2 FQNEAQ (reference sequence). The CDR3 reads CASSRHSRQGKGNTIYF. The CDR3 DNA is TGTGCCAGCAGCCGACACTCGCGACAGGGGAAAGGAAACACCATATATTTT.

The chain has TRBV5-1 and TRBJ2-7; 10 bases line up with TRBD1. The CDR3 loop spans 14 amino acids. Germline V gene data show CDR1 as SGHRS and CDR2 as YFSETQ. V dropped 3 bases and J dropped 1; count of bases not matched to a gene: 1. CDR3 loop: CASSWTGGSYEQYF. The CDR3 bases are TGCGCCAGCAGCTGGACAGGGGGTTCCTACGAGCAGTACTTC. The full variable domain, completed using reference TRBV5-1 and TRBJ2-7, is KAGVTQTPRYLIKTRGQQVTLSCSPISGHRSVSWYQQTPGQGLQFLFEYFSETQRNKGNFPGRFSGRQFSNSRSEMNVSTLELGDSALYLCASSWTGGSYEQYFGPGTRLTVT.

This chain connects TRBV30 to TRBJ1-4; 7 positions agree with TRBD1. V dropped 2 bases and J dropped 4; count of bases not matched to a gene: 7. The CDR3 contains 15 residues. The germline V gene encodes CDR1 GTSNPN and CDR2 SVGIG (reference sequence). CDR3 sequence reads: CAWSMGGQRNEKLFF. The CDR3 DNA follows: TGTGCCTGGAGTATGGGGGGACAGCGTAATGAAAAACTGTTTTTT.

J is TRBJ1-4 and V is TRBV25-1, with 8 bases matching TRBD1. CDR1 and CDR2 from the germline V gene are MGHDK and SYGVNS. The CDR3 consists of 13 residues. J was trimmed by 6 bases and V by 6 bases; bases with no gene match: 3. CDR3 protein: CASSSGGDEKLFF. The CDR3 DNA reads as TGTGCCAGCAGCTCAGGGGGCGATGAAAAACTGTTTTTT. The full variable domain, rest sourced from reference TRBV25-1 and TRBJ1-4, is EADIYQTPRYLVIGTGKKITLECSQTMGHDKMYWYQQDPGMELHLIHYSYGVNSTEKGDLSSESTVSRIRTEHFPLTLESARPSHTSQYLCASSSGGDEKLFFGSGTQLSVL.

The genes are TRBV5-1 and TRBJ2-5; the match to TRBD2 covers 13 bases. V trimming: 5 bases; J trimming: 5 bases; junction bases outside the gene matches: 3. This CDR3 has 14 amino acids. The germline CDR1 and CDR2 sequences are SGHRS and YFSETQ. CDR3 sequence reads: CASRTSGGPETQYF. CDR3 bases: TGCGCCAGCAGGACTAGCGGGGGGCCGGAGACCCAGTACTTC.

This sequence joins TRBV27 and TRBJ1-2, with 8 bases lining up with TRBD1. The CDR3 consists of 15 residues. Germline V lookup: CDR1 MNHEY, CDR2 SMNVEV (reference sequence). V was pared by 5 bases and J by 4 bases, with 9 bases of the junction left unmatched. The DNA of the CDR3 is TGTGCCAGCAGTACCGGACAGGGAGGGAGCTATGGCTACACCTTC. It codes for CASSTGQGGSYGYTF.

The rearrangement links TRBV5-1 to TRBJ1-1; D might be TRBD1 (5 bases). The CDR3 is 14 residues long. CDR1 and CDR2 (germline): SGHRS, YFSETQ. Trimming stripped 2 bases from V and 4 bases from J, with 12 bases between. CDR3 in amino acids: CASSFGRGTTEAFF. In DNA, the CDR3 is TGCGCCAGCAGCTTTGGAAGGGGAACCACTGAAGCTTTCTTT.

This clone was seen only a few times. CDR3 region: CASSLGRGADTQYF. For the CDR3, the DNA is TGTGCCAGCAGCTTGGGCAGGGGGGCAGATACGCAGTATTTT. V gene TRBV5-5 combines with J gene TRBJ2-3, with D maybe TRBD1 (7 bases). Germline V gene sequence: CDR1 SGHKS, CDR2 YYEKEE (reference sequence). The V gene lost 0 bases and the J gene lost 4 bases, with 9 bases spanning the gap. This CDR3 spans 14 amino acids.

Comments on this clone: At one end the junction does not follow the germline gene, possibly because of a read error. The CDR3 spells CASSVSGTGAIEQYF. CDR3 nucleotide sequence: TGTGCCAGCAGTGTATCCGGGACAGGGGCGATCGAGCAGTACTTC. The chain has TRBV27 and TRBJ2-7; 10 nucleotides line up with TRBD1. Germline-derived CDR1 and CDR2 are MNHEY and SMNVEV (reference sequence). The CDR3 has 15 residues.

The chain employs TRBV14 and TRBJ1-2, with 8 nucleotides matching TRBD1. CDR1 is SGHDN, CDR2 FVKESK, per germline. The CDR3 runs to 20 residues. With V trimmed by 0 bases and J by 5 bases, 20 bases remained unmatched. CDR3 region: CASSQDSGLDGWTGIYGYTF. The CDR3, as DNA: TGTGCCAGCAGCCAAGATTCTGGGCTCGACGGTTGGACAGGGATATATGGCTACACCTTC.

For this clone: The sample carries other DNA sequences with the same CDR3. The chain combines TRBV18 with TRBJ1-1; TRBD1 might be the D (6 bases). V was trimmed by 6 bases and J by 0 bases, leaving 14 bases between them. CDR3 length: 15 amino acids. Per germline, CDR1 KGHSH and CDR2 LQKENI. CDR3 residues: CASSPGTGMNTEAFF. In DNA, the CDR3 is TGTGCCAGCTCTCCAGGAACAGGGATGAACACTGAAGCTTTCTTT.

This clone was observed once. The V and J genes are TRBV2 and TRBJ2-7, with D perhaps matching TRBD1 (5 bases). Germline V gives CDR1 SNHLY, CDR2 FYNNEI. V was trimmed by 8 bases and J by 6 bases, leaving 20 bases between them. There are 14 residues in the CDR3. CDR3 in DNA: TGTGCCAGCGGTATTCAAGGGGTAAAAGTCGAGCAGTACTTC. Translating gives CASGIQGVKVEQYF.